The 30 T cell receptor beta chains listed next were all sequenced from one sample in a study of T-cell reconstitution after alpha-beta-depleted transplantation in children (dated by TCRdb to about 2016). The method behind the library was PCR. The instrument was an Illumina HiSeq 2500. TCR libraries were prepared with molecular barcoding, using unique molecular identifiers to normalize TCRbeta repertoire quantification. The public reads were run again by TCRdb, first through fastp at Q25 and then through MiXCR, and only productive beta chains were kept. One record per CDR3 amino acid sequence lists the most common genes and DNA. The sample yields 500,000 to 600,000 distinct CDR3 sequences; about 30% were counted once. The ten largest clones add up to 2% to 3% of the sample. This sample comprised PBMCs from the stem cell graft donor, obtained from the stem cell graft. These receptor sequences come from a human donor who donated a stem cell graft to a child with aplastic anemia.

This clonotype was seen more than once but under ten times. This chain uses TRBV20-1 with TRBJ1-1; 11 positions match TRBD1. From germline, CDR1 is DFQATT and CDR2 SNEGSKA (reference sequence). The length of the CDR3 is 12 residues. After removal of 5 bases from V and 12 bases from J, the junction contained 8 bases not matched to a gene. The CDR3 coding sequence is TGCAGTGCTGGACAGGGGGCGTGGGTCCCTTTCTTT. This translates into CSAGQGAWVPFF.

The CDR3 sequence: CASSHKLAGVRGDEQFF. The CDR3, as DNA: TGTGCCAGCAGCCACAAACTAGCGGGAGTTCGAGGGGATGAGCAGTTCTTC. The rearrangement uses TRBV7-6 and TRBJ2-1, with 11 bases matching TRBD2. Germline CDR1 and CDR2: SGHVS and FNYEAQ. The CDR3 has 17 residues. The V gene end was trimmed by 5 bases and the J gene end by 8 bases; junction bases not matched to a gene: 14.

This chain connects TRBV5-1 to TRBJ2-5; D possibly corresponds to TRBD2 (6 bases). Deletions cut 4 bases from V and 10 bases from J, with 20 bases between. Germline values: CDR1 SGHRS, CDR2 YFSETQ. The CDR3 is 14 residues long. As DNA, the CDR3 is TGCGCCAGCAGCGATGGTGGGGCGGGGAGAGACCAGTACTTC. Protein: CASSDGGAGRDQYF.

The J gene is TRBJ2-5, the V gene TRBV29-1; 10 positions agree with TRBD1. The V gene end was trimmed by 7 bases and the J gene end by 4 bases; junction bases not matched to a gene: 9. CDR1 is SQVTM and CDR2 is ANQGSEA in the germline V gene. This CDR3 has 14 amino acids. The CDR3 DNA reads TGCAGCGGTAGGGACAGGGGCCTTCGAGAGACCCAGTACTTC. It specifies CSGRDRGLRETQYF.

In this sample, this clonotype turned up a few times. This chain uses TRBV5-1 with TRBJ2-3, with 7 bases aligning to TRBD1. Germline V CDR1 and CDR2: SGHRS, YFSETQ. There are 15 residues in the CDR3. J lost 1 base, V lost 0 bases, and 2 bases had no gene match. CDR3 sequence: CASSLVGQGTDTQYF. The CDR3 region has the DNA TGCGCCAGCAGCTTGGTCGGACAGGGCACAGATACGCAGTATTTT.

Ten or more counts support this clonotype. CDR3: CASRNTGGTTEAFF. CDR3 nucleotide sequence: TGTGCCAGCAGGAATACAGGCGGGACCACTGAAGCTTTCTTT. This chain links TRBV6-2 or TRBV6-3 with TRBJ1-1; possible D gene TRBD1, 5 bases. The CDR3 extends over 14 amino acids. Germline lookup yields CDR1 MNHEY and CDR2 SVGEGT. V lost 6 bases and J 4 bases, leaving 15 bases between the germline ends.

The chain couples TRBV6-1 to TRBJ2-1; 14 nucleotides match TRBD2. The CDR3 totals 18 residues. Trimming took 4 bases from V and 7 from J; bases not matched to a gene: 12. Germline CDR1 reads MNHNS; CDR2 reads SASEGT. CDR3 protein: CASSGDFGTSGRGNEQFF. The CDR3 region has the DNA TGTGCCAGCAGTGGAGATTTTGGGACTAGCGGGAGAGGGAATGAGCAGTTCTTC.

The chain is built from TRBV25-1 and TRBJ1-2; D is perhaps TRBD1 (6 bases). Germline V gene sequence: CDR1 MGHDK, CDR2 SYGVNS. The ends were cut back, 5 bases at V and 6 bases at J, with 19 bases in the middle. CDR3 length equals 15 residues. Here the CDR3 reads CASSPDERRGDGYTF. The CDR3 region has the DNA TGTGCCAGCAGTCCGGATGAGCGCAGGGGTGATGGCTACACCTTC.

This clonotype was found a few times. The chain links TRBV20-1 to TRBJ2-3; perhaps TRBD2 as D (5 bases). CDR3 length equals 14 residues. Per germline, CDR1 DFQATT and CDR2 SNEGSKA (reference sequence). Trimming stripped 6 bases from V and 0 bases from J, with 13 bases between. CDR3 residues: CSAHSAESTDTQYF. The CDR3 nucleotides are TGCAGTGCACACTCAGCGGAAAGCACAGATACGCAGTATTTT.

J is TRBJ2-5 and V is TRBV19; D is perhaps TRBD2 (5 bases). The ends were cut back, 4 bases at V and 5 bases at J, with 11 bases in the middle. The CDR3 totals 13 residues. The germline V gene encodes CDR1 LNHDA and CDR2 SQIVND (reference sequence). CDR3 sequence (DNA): TGTGCCAGTAGTACCGGGATTTGGGAGACCCAGTACTTC. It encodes CASSTGIWETQYF. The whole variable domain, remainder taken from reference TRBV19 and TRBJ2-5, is DGGITQSPKYLFRKEGQNVTLSCEQNLNHDAMYWYRQDPGQGLRLIYYSQIVNDFQKGDIAEGYSVSREKKESFPLTVTSAQKNPTAFYLCASSTGIWETQYFGPGTRLLVL.

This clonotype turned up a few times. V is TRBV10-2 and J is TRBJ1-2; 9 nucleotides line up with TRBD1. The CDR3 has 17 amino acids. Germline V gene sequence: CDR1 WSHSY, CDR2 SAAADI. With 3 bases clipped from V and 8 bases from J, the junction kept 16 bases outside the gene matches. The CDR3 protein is CASSDGGTGQGPSGYTF. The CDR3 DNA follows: TGCGCCAGCAGTGATGGGGGGACAGGGCAAGGTCCCTCCGGCTACACCTTC.

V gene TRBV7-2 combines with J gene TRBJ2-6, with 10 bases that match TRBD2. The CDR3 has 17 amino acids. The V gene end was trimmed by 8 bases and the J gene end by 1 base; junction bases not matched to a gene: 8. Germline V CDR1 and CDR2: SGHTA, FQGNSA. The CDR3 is CASLNILAGSGANVLTF. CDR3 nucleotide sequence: TGTGCCAGCCTAAATATACTAGCGGGATCTGGGGCCAACGTCCTGACTTTC.

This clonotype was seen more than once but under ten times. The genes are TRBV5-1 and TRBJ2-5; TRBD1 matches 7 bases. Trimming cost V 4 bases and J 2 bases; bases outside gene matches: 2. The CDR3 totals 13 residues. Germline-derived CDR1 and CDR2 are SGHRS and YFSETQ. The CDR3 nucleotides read TGCGCCAGCAGCACGGGACAGCAAGAGACCCAGTACTTC. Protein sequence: CASSTGQQETQYF.

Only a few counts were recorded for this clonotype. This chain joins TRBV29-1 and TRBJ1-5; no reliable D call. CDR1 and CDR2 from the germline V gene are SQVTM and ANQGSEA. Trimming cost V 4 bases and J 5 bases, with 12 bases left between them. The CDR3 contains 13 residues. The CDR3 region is CSVGADLDQPQHF. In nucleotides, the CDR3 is TGCAGCGTTGGAGCGGATCTGGATCAGCCCCAGCATTTT.

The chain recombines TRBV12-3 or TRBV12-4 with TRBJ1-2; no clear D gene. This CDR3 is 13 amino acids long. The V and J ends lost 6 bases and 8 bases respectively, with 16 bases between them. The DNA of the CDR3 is TGTGCCAGCAGACCGGACCCCCTGGGAGGCTACACCTTC. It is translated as CASRPDPLGGYTF.

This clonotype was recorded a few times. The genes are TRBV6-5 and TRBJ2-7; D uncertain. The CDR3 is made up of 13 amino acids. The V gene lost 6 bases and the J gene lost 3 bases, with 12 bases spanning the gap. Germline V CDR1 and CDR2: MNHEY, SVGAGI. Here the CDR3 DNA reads TGTGCCAGCAGGGGGTCAGGCCACTACGAGCAGTACGTC. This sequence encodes CASRGSGHYEQYV.

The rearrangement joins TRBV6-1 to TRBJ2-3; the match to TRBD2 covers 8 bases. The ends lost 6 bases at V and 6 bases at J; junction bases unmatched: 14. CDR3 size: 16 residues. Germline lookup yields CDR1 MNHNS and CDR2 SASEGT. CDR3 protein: CASRNQGLDVIDTQYF. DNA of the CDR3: TGTGCCAGCAGAAACCAGGGACTAGACGTTATCGATACGCAGTATTTT.

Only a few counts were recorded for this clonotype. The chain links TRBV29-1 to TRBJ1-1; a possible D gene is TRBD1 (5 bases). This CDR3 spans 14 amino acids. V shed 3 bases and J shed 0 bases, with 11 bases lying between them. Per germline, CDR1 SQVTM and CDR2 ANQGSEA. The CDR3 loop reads CSVERGGVNTEAFF. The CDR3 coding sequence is TGCAGCGTTGAGAGGGGAGGGGTGAACACTGAAGCTTTCTTT.

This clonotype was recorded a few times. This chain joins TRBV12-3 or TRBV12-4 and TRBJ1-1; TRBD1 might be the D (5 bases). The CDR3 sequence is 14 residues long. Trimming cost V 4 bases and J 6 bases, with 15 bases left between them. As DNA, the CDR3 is TGTGCCAGCAGTTCTCCCAGGGAGAGGGCTGAAGCTTTCTTT. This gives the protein CASSSPRERAEAFF.

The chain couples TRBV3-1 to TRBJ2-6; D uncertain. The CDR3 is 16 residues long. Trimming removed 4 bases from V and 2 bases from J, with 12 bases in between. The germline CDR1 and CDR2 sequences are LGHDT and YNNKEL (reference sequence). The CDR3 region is CASSPHRQTGANVLTF. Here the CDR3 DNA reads TGTGCCAGCAGCCCCCACCGCCAGACTGGGGCCAACGTCCTGACTTTC.

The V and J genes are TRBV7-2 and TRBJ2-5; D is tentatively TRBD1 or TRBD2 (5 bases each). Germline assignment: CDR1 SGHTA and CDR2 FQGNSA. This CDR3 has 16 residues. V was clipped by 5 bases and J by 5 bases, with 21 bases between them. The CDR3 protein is CASSIRTGTDSETQYF. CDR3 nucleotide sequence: TGTGCCAGCAGCATCCGGACCGGGACGGACTCGGAGACCCAGTACTTC.

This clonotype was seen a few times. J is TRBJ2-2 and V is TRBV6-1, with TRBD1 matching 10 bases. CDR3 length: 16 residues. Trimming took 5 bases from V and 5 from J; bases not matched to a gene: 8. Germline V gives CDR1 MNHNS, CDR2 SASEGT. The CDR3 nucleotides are TGTGCCAGCAGTCGACCCGGGACAGGGGTTACCGGGGAGCTGTTTTTT. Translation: CASSRPGTGVTGELFF.

DNA of the CDR3: TGTGCCAGCAACAACCCGGGGAAGTACGAGCAGTACTTC. Translation: CASNNPGKYEQYF. The rearrangement uses TRBV6-1 and TRBJ2-7; D is perhaps TRBD2 (5 bases). The CDR3 covers 13 residues. The germline gives CDR1 MNHNS, CDR2 SASEGT. V was trimmed by 7 bases and J by 4 bases, leaving 14 bases between them.

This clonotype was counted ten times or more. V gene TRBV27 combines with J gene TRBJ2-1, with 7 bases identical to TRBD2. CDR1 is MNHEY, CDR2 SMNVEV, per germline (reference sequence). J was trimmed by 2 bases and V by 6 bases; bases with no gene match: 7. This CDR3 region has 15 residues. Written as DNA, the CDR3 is TGTGCCAGCAGCTTAGCGGGCGGGACCTACAATGAGCAGTTCTTC. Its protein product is CASSLAGGTYNEQFF.

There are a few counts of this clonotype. The CDR3 DNA reads as TGTGCCACCCGGACCCTTTTCCCCTACGAGCAGTACTTC. Encoded protein: CATRTLFPYEQYF. The V gene is TRBV27, the J gene TRBJ2-7, with D uncertain. The germline V and J ends were trimmed by 10 bases and 2 bases, with 15 bases remaining between them. Germline V gene data show CDR1 as MNHEY and CDR2 as SMNVEV (reference sequence). This CDR3 is built from 13 residues.

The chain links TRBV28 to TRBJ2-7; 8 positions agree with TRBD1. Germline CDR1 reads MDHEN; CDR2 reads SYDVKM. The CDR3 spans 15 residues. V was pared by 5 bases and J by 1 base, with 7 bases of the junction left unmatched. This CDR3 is CASSTPGQASYEQYF. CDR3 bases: TGTGCCAGCAGTACTCCGGGACAGGCTTCCTACGAGCAGTACTTC.

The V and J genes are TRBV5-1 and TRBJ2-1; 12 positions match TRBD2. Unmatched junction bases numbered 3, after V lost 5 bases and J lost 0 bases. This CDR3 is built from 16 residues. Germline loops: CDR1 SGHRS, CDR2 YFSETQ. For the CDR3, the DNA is TGCGCCAGCAGTTGGACTAGCGGGACCTCCTACAATGAGCAGTTCTTC. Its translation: CASSWTSGTSYNEQFF. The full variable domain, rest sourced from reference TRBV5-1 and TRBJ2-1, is KAGVTQTPRYLIKTRGQQVTLSCSPISGHRSVSWYQQTPGQGLQFLFEYFSETQRNKGNFPGRFSGRQFSNSRSEMNVSTLELGDSALYLCASSWTSGTSYNEQFFGPGTRLTVL.

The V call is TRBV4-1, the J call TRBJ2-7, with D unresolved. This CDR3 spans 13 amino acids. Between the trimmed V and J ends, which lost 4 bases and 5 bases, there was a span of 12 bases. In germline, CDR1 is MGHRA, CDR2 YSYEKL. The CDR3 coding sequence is TGCGCCAGCAGCCCCGTCCCGGCGGACGAGCAGTACGTC. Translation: CASSPVPADEQYV.

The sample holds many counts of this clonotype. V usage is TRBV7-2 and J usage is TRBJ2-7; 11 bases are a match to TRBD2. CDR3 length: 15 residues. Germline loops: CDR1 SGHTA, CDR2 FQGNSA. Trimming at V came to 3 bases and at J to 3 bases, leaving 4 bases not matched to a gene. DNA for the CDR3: TGTGCCAGCAGCTTGCGAACTAGCGGGAGCTACGAGCAGTACTTC. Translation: CASSLRTSGSYEQYF. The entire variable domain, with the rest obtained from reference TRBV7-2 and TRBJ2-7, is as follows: GAGVSQSPSNKVTEKGKDVELRCDPISGHTALYWYRQSLGQGLEFLIYFQGNSAPDKSGLPSDRFSAERTGGSVSTLTIQRTQQEDSAVYLCASSLRTSGSYEQYFGPGTRLTVT.

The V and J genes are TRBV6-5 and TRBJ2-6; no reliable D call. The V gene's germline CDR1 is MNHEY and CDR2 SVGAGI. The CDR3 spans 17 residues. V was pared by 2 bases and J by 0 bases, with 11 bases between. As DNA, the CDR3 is TGTGCCAGCAGTTACCCTGATGCCGTCTCTGGGGCCAACGTCCTGACTTTC. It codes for CASSYPDAVSGANVLTF.